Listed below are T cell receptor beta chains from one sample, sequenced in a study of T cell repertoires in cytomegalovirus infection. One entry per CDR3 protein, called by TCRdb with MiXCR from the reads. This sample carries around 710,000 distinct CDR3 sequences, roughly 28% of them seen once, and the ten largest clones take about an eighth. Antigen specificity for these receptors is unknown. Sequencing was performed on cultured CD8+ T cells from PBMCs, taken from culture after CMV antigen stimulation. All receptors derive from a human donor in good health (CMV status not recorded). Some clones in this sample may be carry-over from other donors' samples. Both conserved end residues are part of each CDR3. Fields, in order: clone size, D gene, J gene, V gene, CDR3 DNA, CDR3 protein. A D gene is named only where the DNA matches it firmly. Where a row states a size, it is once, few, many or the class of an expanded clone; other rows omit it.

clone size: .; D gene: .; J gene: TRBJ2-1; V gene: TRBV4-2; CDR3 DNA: TGTGCCAGCAGCCAAGGATACCCCCGGGGGAGCTCCTACAATGAGCAGTTCTTC; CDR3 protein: CASSQGYPRGSSYNEQFF
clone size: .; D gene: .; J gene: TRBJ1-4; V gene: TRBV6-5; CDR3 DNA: TGTGCCAGCAGCAGTCGACAGATCGAAAAACTGTTTTTT; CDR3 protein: CASSSRQIEKLFF
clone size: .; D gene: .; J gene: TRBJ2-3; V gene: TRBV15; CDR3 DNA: TGTGCCACCAGCCGGAGGGGGAACACAGATACGCAGTATTTT; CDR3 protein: CATSRRGNTDTQYF
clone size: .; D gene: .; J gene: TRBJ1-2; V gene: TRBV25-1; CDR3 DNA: TGTGCCAGCAGTGAAGGGGGCCATGGCTACACCTTC; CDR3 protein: CASSEGGHGYTF
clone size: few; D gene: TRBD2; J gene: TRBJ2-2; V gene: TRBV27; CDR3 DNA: TGTGCCAGCAGGCCTCGTAGCGGGGATTACACCGGGGAGCTGTTTTTT; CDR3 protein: CASRPRSGDYTGELFF
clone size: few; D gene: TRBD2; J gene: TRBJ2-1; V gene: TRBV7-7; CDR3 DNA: TGTGCTAGCAGCCCCGAGCGGGGTGCCTACAATGAGCAGTTCTTC; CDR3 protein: CASSPERGAYNEQFF
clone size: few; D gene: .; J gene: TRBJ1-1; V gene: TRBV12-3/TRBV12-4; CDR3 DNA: TGTGCCAGCAGTTACGACAGGGAAGCTTTCTTT; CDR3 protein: CASSYDREAFF
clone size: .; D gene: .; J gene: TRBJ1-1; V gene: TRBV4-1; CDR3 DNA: TGCGCCAGCAGCCCCGTCGGGGGCTCCCCTGAAGCTTTCTTT; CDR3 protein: CASSPVGGSPEAFF
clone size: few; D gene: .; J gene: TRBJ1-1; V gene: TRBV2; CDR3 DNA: TGTGCCACCCAATCCAAGGAAGGGAACACTGAAGCTTTCTTT; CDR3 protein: CATQSKEGNTEAFF
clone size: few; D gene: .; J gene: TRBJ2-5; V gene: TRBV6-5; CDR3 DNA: TGTGCCAGCAGGCCATCGACAGGTCTCCAAGAGACCCAGTACTTC; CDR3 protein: CASRPSTGLQETQYF
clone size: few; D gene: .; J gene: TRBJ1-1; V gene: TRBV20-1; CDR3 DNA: TGCAGTGTTGGGTTTGGGGAATATGGCACTGAAGCTTTCTTT; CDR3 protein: CSVGFGEYGTEAFF
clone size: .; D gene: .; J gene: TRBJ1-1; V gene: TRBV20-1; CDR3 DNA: TGCAGTGCTACGAAACTAGGCGTGAACACTGAAGCTTTCTTT; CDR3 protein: CSATKLGVNTEAFF
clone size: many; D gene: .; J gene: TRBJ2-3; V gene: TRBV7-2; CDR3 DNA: TGTGCCAGCAGCTATGGACGGGGTCCTAGCACAGATACGCAGTATTTT; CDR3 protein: CASSYGRGPSTDTQYF
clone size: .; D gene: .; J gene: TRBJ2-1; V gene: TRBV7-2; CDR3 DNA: TGTGCCAGCAGCGACCAGGGGTCGCCCTACAATGAGCAGTTCTTC; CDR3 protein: CASSDQGSPYNEQFF
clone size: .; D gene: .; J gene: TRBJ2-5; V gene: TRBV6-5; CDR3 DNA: TGTGCCAGCAGTTACCACGCAGGGGAAGGGACCCAGTACTTC; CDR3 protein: CASSYHAGEGTQYF
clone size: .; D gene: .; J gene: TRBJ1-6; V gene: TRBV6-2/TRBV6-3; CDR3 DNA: TGTGCCAGCAGATTTGAATATAATTCACCCCTCCACTTT; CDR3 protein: CASRFEYNSPLHF
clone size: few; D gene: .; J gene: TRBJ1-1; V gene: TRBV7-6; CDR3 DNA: TGTGCCAGCAGCTCGCCTGACAGCCCAAACACTGAAGCTTTCTTT; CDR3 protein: CASSSPDSPNTEAFF
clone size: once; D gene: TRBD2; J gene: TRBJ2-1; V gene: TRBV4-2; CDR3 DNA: TGTGCCAGCAGCCAGTCGACGGGACTAGCGGGGGCGTATGAGCAGTTCTTC; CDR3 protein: CASSQSTGLAGAYEQFF
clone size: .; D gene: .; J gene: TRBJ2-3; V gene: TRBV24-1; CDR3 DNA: TGTGCCACCAGTGAGGTGACAGCGGGCACAGATACGCAGTATTTT; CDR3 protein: CATSEVTAGTDTQYF
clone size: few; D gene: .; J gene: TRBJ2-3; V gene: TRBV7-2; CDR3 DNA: TGTGCCAGCAGCTTAGACGACAGCACAGATACGCAGTATTTT; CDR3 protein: CASSLDDSTDTQYF
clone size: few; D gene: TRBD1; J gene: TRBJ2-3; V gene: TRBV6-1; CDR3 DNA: TGTGCCAGCAGTCCCTCCGGGACAGACACAGATACGCAGTATTTT; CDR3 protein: CASSPSGTDTDTQYF